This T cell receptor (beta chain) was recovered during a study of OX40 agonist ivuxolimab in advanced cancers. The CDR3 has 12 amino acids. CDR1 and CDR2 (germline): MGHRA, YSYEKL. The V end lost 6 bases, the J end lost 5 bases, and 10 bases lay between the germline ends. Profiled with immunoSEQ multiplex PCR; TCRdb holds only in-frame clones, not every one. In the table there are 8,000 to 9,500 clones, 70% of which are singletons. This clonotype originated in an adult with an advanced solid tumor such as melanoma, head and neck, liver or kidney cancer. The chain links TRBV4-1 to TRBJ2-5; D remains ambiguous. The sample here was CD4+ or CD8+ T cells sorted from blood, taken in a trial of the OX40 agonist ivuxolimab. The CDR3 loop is CASSSTMETQYF. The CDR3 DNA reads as TGCGCCAGCAGTTCAACTATGGAGACCCAGTACTTC.